Sequencing of this T cell receptor (beta chain) was carried out in a study of blood T cell repertoires in COVID-19. Whole-study context: COVID-19 samples collected from the United States, Italy and Spain covered acute and convalescent phases. In each case, the material was cDNA or gDNA derived from T cells, B-cell-depleted T cells, or PBMCs.

Germline values: CDR1 LNHDA, CDR2 SQIVND (reference sequence). The ends were cut back, 6 bases at V and 6 bases at J, with 14 bases in the middle. The CDR3 spans 14 residues. Under the authors' procedure: Scientists estimated how many nucleated cells there were by amplifying reference gene primers. Libraries were prepared by immunoSEQ multiplex PCR; TCRdb keeps only in-frame clonotypes and omits some of them. From that table come the V and J calls and clone size; the DNA was used to work out D and trimming. In the table there are roughly 280,000 clones, 75% to 90% of which are singletons. This receptor was taken from a man aged 25-45 years with active or convalescent COVID-19. V usage is TRBV19 and J usage is TRBJ1-4, with a weak D call TRBD1 (5 bases). The sample comprised peripheral blood. CDR3 sequence reads: CASSHSGRYEKLFF. The CDR3 coding sequence is TGTGCCAGTAGCCATTCAGGGAGGTATGAAAAACTGTTTTTT.